This T cell receptor (beta chain) stems from a study of cytomegalovirus exposure and HLA in healthy donors. Both 60 Vbeta primers and 13 Jbeta primers went into the PCR. Libraries were prepared by immunoSEQ multiplex PCR; TCRdb keeps only in-frame clonotypes and omits some of them. The sample lists approximately 110,000 clones, more than 60% seen once, with around 6% in the top ten. V dropped 3 bases and J dropped 6; count of bases not matched to a gene: 6. Germline values: CDR1 GTSNPN, CDR2 SVGIG (reference sequence). The CDR3 runs to 14 residues. Sequencing used PBMCs. J is TRBJ2-5 and V is TRBV30; 11 bases map to TRBD2. The sequence was collected from a male donor in good health and CMV-seronegative. The CDR3 sequence: CAWRLAGVGKTQYF. The DNA for the CDR3 is TGTGCCTGGAGACTAGCGGGGGTGGGGAAGACCCAGTACTTC.